A single sample gave rise to the 21 T cell receptor beta chains below, sequenced in a study of read filtering for tumor transcriptome and immune sequencing. This library used roughly 430 ng RNA and molecular barcoded adaptors spanning alpha/delta and beta/gamma chains. TCRdb re-called the reads with MiXCR, one entry per CDR3 protein. This table holds under 80,000 distinct CDR3 sequences, approximately 19% found once. The sequenced sample consisted of a population of CD138-negative cells sorted from bone marrow. The receptors come from a donor aged 40 or over with multiple myeloma.

This clonotype was detected ten times or more. The V and J genes are TRBV5-1 and TRBJ2-3, with D possibly TRBD1 on 5 matching bases. V was trimmed by 0 bases and J by 4 bases, leaving 9 bases between them. This CDR3 has 14 residues. Looked up from germline, CDR1 is SGHRS and CDR2 is YFSETQ. The CDR3 protein is CASSLGRVADTQYF. The CDR3 bases are TGCGCCAGCAGCTTGGGCAGGGTGGCAGATACGCAGTATTTT.

This clonotype was observed many times. The rearrangement joins TRBV11-2 to TRBJ2-2; a weak D match, TRBD2 (6 bases). The germline V and J ends were trimmed by 3 bases and 1 base, with 15 bases remaining between them. CDR3 length equals 17 residues. The germline gives CDR1 SGHAT, CDR2 FQNNGV. CDR3 protein: CASSFQAGRMNTGELFF. CDR3 bases: TGTGCCAGCAGCTTCCAGGCGGGGAGAATGAACACCGGGGAGCTGTTTTTT.

This clonotype was observed at least ten times. This chain's CDR3 is CASSTQADRTNTEAFF. CDR3 nucleotide sequence: TGCGCCAGCAGCACACAAGCGGACAGAACGAACACTGAAGCTTTCTTT. The V and J genes are TRBV5-1 and TRBJ1-1; possibly TRBD1 for D (6 bases). In germline, CDR1 is SGHRS, CDR2 YFSETQ. The V and J ends lost 4 bases and 1 base respectively, with 17 bases between them. The CDR3 consists of 16 residues.

Ten or more counts support this clonotype. V gene TRBV11-2 combines with J gene TRBJ1-5; D possibly corresponds to TRBD1 (5 bases). The germline gives CDR1 SGHAT, CDR2 FQNNGV. Trimming took off 0 bases at V and 5 bases at J, with 11 bases between the two ends. The CDR3 sequence is 15 residues long. CDR3 nucleotides: TGTGCCAGCAGCTTAGATGGGGGTGGGCATCAGCCCCAGCATTTT. Its translation is CASSLDGGGHQPQHF.

This clonotype was seen repeatedly, ten times or more. The gene calls are TRBV28 and TRBJ2-1; TRBD2 matches at 10 bases. V shed 5 bases and J 15 bases; nucleotides not matched to a gene: 7. The CDR3 has 12 residues. Germline CDR1 and CDR2: MDHEN and SYDVKM. CDR3 in DNA: TGTGCCAGCAGTCCCCTAGCGGGAGCATGGTTCTTC. Encoded protein: CASSPLAGAWFF.

This clonotype was observed many times. The chain links TRBV3-1 to TRBJ1-1, with 7 bases that match TRBD1. The trim removed 4 bases at V and 1 base at J, leaving 9 bases unmatched. CDR3 length equals 16 residues. Germline CDR1 and CDR2: LGHDT and YNNKEL (reference sequence). The CDR3 DNA sequence: TGTGCCAGCAGCCCAAGGGGACAGCGGGGGAACACTGAAGCTTTCTTT. Translation: CASSPRGQRGNTEAFF.

Regarding this clonotype: The conserved phenylalanine or tryptophan normally closing the CDR3 is absent here, so this likely arose from a read error. The DNA is left out, because the CDR3 cannot be placed on it with certainty; the CDR3 is given as TCRdb lists it. This rearrangement joins TRBV5-1 to TRBJ1-1; the listed D gene, TRBD1, was not tested against the DNA. Germline CDR1 SGHRS, CDR2 YFSETQ. The CDR3 length is 14 residues, termini included. CDR3 region: CASSDDRDRTEAFL.

This clonotype was counted ten times or more. This chain connects TRBV5-1 to TRBJ2-1; tentatively, D is TRBD1 (6 bases). V was cut by 6 bases and J by 10 bases, with 11 bases left in between. CDR3 length: 11 amino acids. Germline V gene data show CDR1 as SGHRS and CDR2 as YFSETQ. CDR3 protein: CASTLTGEQFF. The CDR3 DNA reads TGCGCCAGCACCCTTACAGGGGAGCAGTTCTTC.

This clonotype was seen at least ten times. The chain uses TRBV20-1 and TRBJ2-5, with TRBD2 identical over 8 bases. The CDR3 spans 15 residues. Germline V lookup: CDR1 DFQATT, CDR2 SNEGSKA (reference sequence). V was pared by 6 bases and J by 4 bases, with 13 bases of the junction left unmatched. CDR3: CSARGGLLKGETQYF. CDR3 DNA sequence: TGCAGTGCCCGGGGGGGACTCCTCAAAGGAGAGACCCAGTACTTC.

In its sample, this clonotype was seen many times. The chain links TRBV9 to TRBJ1-1; 9 bases fit TRBD1. The CDR3 covers 14 residues. V lost 3 bases and J lost 8; bases outside the gene matches: 8. Germline V gene sequence: CDR1 SGDLS, CDR2 YYNGEE. The CDR3 coding sequence is TGTGCCAGCAGCGCCGAAAACGGACAGGGGGAAGCTTTCTTT. Translating gives CASSAENGQGEAFF. Full variable domain (missing parts from reference TRBV9 and TRBJ1-1): DSGVTQTPKHLITATGQRVTLRCSPRSGDLSVYWYQQSLDQGLQFLIQYYNGEERAKGNILERFSAQQFPDLHSELNLSSLELGDSALYFCASSAENGQGEAFFGQGTRLTVV.

This clonotype occurred many times. This chain joins TRBV11-1 and TRBJ2-7; TRBD2 matches 8 bases. The CDR3 length is 18 residues. After removal of 2 bases from V and 3 bases from J, the junction contained 15 bases not matched to a gene. Germline CDR1 is SGHAT and CDR2 is FQDESV (reference sequence). CDR3 in amino acids: CASSLSATIPGGDYEQYF. The CDR3 DNA is TGTGCCAGCAGCTTATCGGCGACAATCCCGGGGGGGGACTACGAGCAGTACTTC.

This clonotype was counted many times. The rearrangement joins TRBV30 to TRBJ2-5, with 7 bases matching TRBD2. The CDR3 is made up of 14 amino acids. CDR1 is GTSNPN, CDR2 SVGIG, per germline (reference sequence). J gave up 4 bases and V 1 base, and 6 bases lay outside the gene matches. CDR3 sequence: CAWSGGSVGETQYF. The CDR3 DNA reads TGTGCCTGGAGTGGCGGGAGCGTGGGAGAGACCCAGTACTTC.

This clonotype was seen more than once but under ten times. Possible read error: a much larger clone is one base away. This chain links TRBV2 with TRBJ2-2; tentatively, D is TRBD1 (6 bases). The V end was cut by 2 bases, the J end by 3 bases, with 7 bases between. Germline V lookup: CDR1 SNHLY, CDR2 FYNNEI. The CDR3 sequence is 14 residues long. In nucleotides, the CDR3 is TGTGCCAGCAGTGAACAGGGGTACACCGGGGAGCTGTTTTTT. Encoded protein: CASSEQGYTGELFF.

There are many counts of this clonotype. The genes are TRBV5-1 and TRBJ1-1, with D possibly TRBD1 on 5 matching bases. V was pared by 4 bases and J by 1 base, with 11 bases between. The germline V gene has CDR1 SGHRS and CDR2 YFSETQ. There are 14 residues in the CDR3. The CDR3 DNA reads as TGCGCCAGCAGCGGAGGGACGGCGAACACTGAAGCTTTCTTT. Translated, it gives CASSGGTANTEAFF.

On this clonotype itself: A clone one base away is much larger, so this may be a read error. This chain joins TRBV5-1 and TRBJ2-7, with TRBD1 identical over 7 bases. CDR1 is SGHRS, CDR2 YFSETQ, per germline. The CDR3 loop spans 16 amino acids. The CDR3 sequence is CAISLAPGTASYEQYF. DNA of the CDR3: TGCGCCATCAGCTTGGCCCCCGGGACAGCGTCCTACGAGCAGTACTTC.

This clonotype has ten or more counts. The chain is built from TRBV7-9 and TRBJ1-6; no definite D call. Germline V lookup: CDR1 SEHNR, CDR2 FQNEAQ (reference sequence). The V and J ends lost 4 bases and 6 bases respectively, with 10 bases between them. The CDR3 spans 14 residues. Written as DNA, the CDR3 is TGTGCCAGCAGCTCAGGCCCCCCTAATTCACCCCTCCACTTT. Encoded protein: CASSSGPPNSPLHF.

This clonotype was seen only a few times. J is TRBJ2-2 and V is TRBV10-3; D gene ambiguous. The CDR3 is 12 amino acids. V shed 7 bases and J shed 3 bases, with 6 bases lying between them. From germline, CDR1 is ENHRY and CDR2 SYGVKD. CDR3 nucleotide sequence: TGTGCCATCAACCATGACACCGGGGAGCTGTTTTTT. Amino acids: CAINHDTGELFF.

The V call is TRBV6-6, the J call TRBJ1-1; D unclear. This CDR3 is 12 amino acids long. Per the germline V gene, CDR1 is MNHNY and CDR2 is SVGAGI (reference sequence). V was trimmed by 4 bases and J by 4 bases, leaving 7 bases between them. CDR3 sequence: CASSWGSTEAFF. The CDR3 nucleotides read TGTGCCAGCAGTTGGGGAAGCACTGAAGCTTTCTTT.

Only a few counts were recorded for this clonotype. A much larger clone lies one base from this, so it may be a read error. The V and J genes are TRBV3-1 and TRBJ2-7, with 7 bases aligning to TRBD2. There are 16 residues in the CDR3. Germline V lookup: CDR1 LGHDT, CDR2 YNNKEL (reference sequence). The CDR3 bases are TGTGCCAGCGGCCAAAGGTCTAGCGGAAGCTCCTACGAGCAGTACTTC. Residues: CASGQRSSGSSYEQYF.

This clonotype came up many times. The chain couples TRBV6-5 to TRBJ2-7, with TRBD2 as a possible D gene (7 bases). CDR1 and CDR2 from the germline V gene are MNHEY and SVGAGI. V was trimmed by 2 bases and J by 6 bases, leaving 23 bases between them. This CDR3 has 17 amino acids. CDR3 protein: CASSYRPLGAGVAEQYF. The CDR3 region has the DNA TGTGCCAGCAGTTACCGGCCTCTGGGGGCGGGAGTGGCCGAGCAGTACTTC.

Comments on this clonotype: This may stem from a read error, because a much larger clone lies one nucleotide away. This chain links TRBV7-2 with TRBJ2-5, with TRBD1 matching 7 bases. Unmatched junction bases numbered 7, after V lost 5 bases and J lost 7 bases. Germline V gene data show CDR1 as SGHTA and CDR2 as FQGNSA. The CDR3 contains 13 residues. CDR3 DNA sequence: TGTGCCAGCAGCCTAGGGACAGTATGGACCCAGTACTTC. Translation: CASSLGTVWTQYF.